These T cell receptor beta chains were read from a single sample in a study of shared clonotypes between healthy human individuals. Libraries were prepared by immunoSEQ multiplex PCR; TCRdb keeps only in-frame clonotypes and omits some of them. The sample lists around 2.5 million clones; roughly 93% were seen once. Sequenced input: naive CD4+ T cells from PBMCs. The receptor set was obtained from a man aged 18 to 29 in good health. Some clones in this sample may be carry-over from other donors' samples. The CDR3 runs from the conserved cysteine through the conserved F or W. A D gene is named only where the DNA matches it firmly. Where a row states a size, it is once, few, many or the class of an expanded clone; other rows omit it.

CDR3nt: TGTGCCAGCAGCCCCCACATGGCCCCTGGCTACGAGCAGTACTTC; CDR3aa: CASSPHMAPGYEQYF; d_gene: NA; j_gene: TRBJ2-7; v_gene: TRBV7-3; len: 15; abundance: NA
CDR3nt: TGCGCCAGCCGCGAGGGACAGGGCACAGATACGCAGTATTTT; CDR3aa: CASREGQGTDTQYF; d_gene: TRBD1; j_gene: TRBJ2-3; v_gene: TRBV5-1; len: 14; abundance: NA
CDR3nt: TGTGCCAGCAGCGTTTCGGGACAGGCAAACCAAGAGACCCAGTACTTC; CDR3aa: CASSVSGQANQETQYF; d_gene: TRBD1; j_gene: TRBJ2-5; v_gene: TRBV9; len: 16; abundance: NA
CDR3nt: TGCGCCAGCAGCGGCACTAGACCCGAAAAACTGTTTTTT; CDR3aa: CASSGTRPEKLFF; d_gene: NA; j_gene: TRBJ1-4; v_gene: TRBV4-3; len: 13; abundance: once
CDR3nt: TGTGCCAGCAGCAAGGACAGTCAGCAGTTCTTC; CDR3aa: CASSKDSQQFF; d_gene: NA; j_gene: TRBJ2-1; v_gene: TRBV5-4; len: 11; abundance: NA
CDR3nt: TGCGCCAGCAGCCAAGATTGGGTGATAGCGGGAGATCGCTACAATGAGCAGTTCTTC; CDR3aa: CASSQDWVIAGDRYNEQFF; d_gene: TRBD2; j_gene: TRBJ2-1; v_gene: TRBV4-3; len: 19; abundance: NA
CDR3nt: TGTGCCAGCAGCTTCGGGGCTAACTATGGCTACACCTTC; CDR3aa: CASSFGANYGYTF; d_gene: NA; j_gene: TRBJ1-2; v_gene: TRBV7-3; len: 13; abundance: few
CDR3nt: TGCGCCAGCAGCCGAGGCGGGGCGGGAGTTCCCGATACGCAGTATTTT; CDR3aa: CASSRGGAGVPDTQYF; d_gene: TRBD2; j_gene: TRBJ2-3; v_gene: TRBV4-1; len: 16; abundance: NA
CDR3nt: TGTGCCTGGCGCGTAACGGGACAGGGAGGCTACGAGCAGTACTTC; CDR3aa: CAWRVTGQGGYEQYF; d_gene: TRBD1; j_gene: TRBJ2-7; v_gene: TRBV30; len: 15; abundance: NA
CDR3nt: TGTGCCAGCAGGGGGGCCTCGAACACCGGGGAGCTGTTTTTT; CDR3aa: CASRGASNTGELFF; d_gene: NA; j_gene: TRBJ2-2; v_gene: TRBV9; len: 14; abundance: NA
CDR3nt: TGTGCCAGCAGCTTATTTGGACAGGGGATCGGGGAGCTGTTTTTT; CDR3aa: CASSLFGQGIGELFF; d_gene: TRBD1; j_gene: TRBJ2-2; v_gene: TRBV7-9; len: 15; abundance: NA
CDR3nt: TGTGCCAGCACGACTAGCGGCACAATATACGAGCAGTACTTC; CDR3aa: CASTTSGTIYEQYF; d_gene: TRBD2; j_gene: TRBJ2-7; v_gene: TRBV28; len: 14; abundance: NA
CDR3nt: TGTGCCACCAGCAGAGATAGGTGGCAGACCTACGAGCAGTACTTC; CDR3aa: CATSRDRWQTYEQYF; d_gene: NA; j_gene: TRBJ2-7; v_gene: TRBV15; len: 15; abundance: NA
CDR3nt: TGTGCCAGCTCATATTCCCAAGAGACCCAGTACTTC; CDR3aa: CASSYSQETQYF; d_gene: NA; j_gene: TRBJ2-5; v_gene: TRBV18; len: 12; abundance: NA
CDR3nt: TGTGCCAGCAGCCGGACCGGGGCAGATACGCAGTATTTT; CDR3aa: CASSRTGADTQYF; d_gene: NA; j_gene: TRBJ2-3; v_gene: TRBV6-6; len: 13; abundance: NA
CDR3nt: TGTGCCAGCAGCTTAGTGGGCCAGGGTCGGGCCTATGGCTACACCTTC; CDR3aa: CASSLVGQGRAYGYTF; d_gene: NA; j_gene: TRBJ1-2; v_gene: TRBV7-2; len: 16; abundance: NA
CDR3nt: TGTGCCAGCACCCAGAGCTTAATCCCGAGACAGACCTACGAGCAGTACTTC; CDR3aa: CASTQSLIPRQTYEQYF; d_gene: NA; j_gene: TRBJ2-7; v_gene: TRBV5-5; len: 17; abundance: NA
CDR3nt: TGTGCCAGCAGCTCGATGGGAGGCACTGAAGCTTTCTTT; CDR3aa: CASSSMGGTEAFF; d_gene: NA; j_gene: TRBJ1-1; v_gene: TRBV7-9; len: 13; abundance: few
CDR3nt: TGTGCCAGCAGCCAGGACACCGGCAGTCGAAACACCATATATTTT; CDR3aa: CASSQDTGSRNTIYF; d_gene: NA; j_gene: TRBJ1-3; v_gene: TRBV4-2; len: 15; abundance: NA
CDR3nt: TGTGCCAGCTCACCAAGTAGGGGGGATCAGCCCCAGCATTTT; CDR3aa: CASSPSRGDQPQHF; d_gene: NA; j_gene: TRBJ1-5; v_gene: TRBV18; len: 14; abundance: NA
CDR3nt: TGTGCCAGCAGTTTGACATTTGGCCAAGAGACCCAGTACTTC; CDR3aa: CASSLTFGQETQYF; d_gene: NA; j_gene: TRBJ2-5; v_gene: TRBV28; len: 14; abundance: NA
CDR3nt: TGTGCCAGCAGCGCAGGTGGGGCCGGGGCACCCCTCCACTTT; CDR3aa: CASSAGGAGAPLHF; d_gene: NA; j_gene: TRBJ1-6; v_gene: TRBV6-1; len: 14; abundance: NA
CDR3nt: TGCGCCAGCAGCCAGGCTCCGGGTCTGGCGAACACCGGGGAGCTGTTTTTT; CDR3aa: CASSQAPGLANTGELFF; d_gene: NA; j_gene: TRBJ2-2; v_gene: TRBV4-1; len: 17; abundance: NA
CDR3nt: TGTGCCAGCAGCCCCCGATCGACTAGCAGGAGTGGCGCAGATACGCAGTATTTT; CDR3aa: CASSPRSTSRSGADTQYF; d_gene: TRBD2; j_gene: TRBJ2-3; v_gene: TRBV7-6; len: 18; abundance: NA
CDR3nt: TGCAGCGTGATGGGACAGCCGAACACTGAAGCTTTCTTT; CDR3aa: CSVMGQPNTEAFF; d_gene: TRBD1; j_gene: TRBJ1-1; v_gene: TRBV29-1; len: 13; abundance: NA
CDR3nt: TGTGCCAGCAGTTTAGGGTCCGGGGGGTACAAAGTCCACGAGCAGTACTTC; CDR3aa: CASSLGSGGYKVHEQYF; d_gene: TRBD2; j_gene: TRBJ2-7; v_gene: TRBV28; len: 17; abundance: once
CDR3nt: TGTGCCATTAAGCGGGAGGTGCCTTGGGAGACCCAGTACTTC; CDR3aa: CAIKREVPWETQYF; d_gene: TRBD2; j_gene: TRBJ2-5; v_gene: TRBV6-1; len: 14; abundance: once
CDR3nt: TGTGCCAGCAGTTACTTGGGACAACCGAACACCATATATTTT; CDR3aa: CASSYLGQPNTIYF; d_gene: NA; j_gene: TRBJ1-3; v_gene: TRBV6-5; len: 14; abundance: NA
CDR3nt: TGTGCCTGGATCCGAAGGCGGCAAAACGACGGGAATAATTCACCCCTCCACTTT; CDR3aa: CAWIRRRQNDGNNSPLHF; d_gene: NA; j_gene: TRBJ1-6; v_gene: TRBV30; len: 18; abundance: NA
CDR3nt: TGTGCCAGCAGCTCCCGGACTGGCTCCTACAATGAGCAGTTCTTC; CDR3aa: CASSSRTGSYNEQFF; d_gene: NA; j_gene: TRBJ2-1; v_gene: TRBV9; len: 15; abundance: NA
CDR3nt: TGTGCCAGCAGGATAACAGGGGGCGGAGGAGAGACCCAGTACTTC; CDR3aa: CASRITGGGGETQYF; d_gene: TRBD1; j_gene: TRBJ2-5; v_gene: TRBV2; len: 15; abundance: NA
CDR3nt: TGTGCCAGTAGTAATTTGGGGAATCAGCCCCAGCATTTT; CDR3aa: CASSNLGNQPQHF; d_gene: NA; j_gene: TRBJ1-5; v_gene: TRBV19; len: 13; abundance: NA
CDR3nt: TGTGCCAGCAGTCGACAGAAAGCCTCTAACTATGGCTACACCTTC; CDR3aa: CASSRQKASNYGYTF; d_gene: NA; j_gene: TRBJ1-2; v_gene: TRBV6-5; len: 15; abundance: once
CDR3nt: TGTGCCAGCAGTTTAGAAGCGGGTTCAGACACCATATATTTT; CDR3aa: CASSLEAGSDTIYF; d_gene: NA; j_gene: TRBJ1-3; v_gene: TRBV27; len: 14; abundance: once
CDR3nt: TGCGCCAGCAGCTTGGACGGCAGGGGAAGGAACAATGAGCAGTTCTTC; CDR3aa: CASSLDGRGRNNEQFF; d_gene: NA; j_gene: TRBJ2-1; v_gene: TRBV5-1; len: 16; abundance: NA
CDR3nt: TGCGCCAGCAGTCGCTCCGAGGGGCAGGGGGCGGCCAAAAACATTCAGTACTTC; CDR3aa: CASSRSEGQGAAKNIQYF; d_gene: TRBD1; j_gene: TRBJ2-4; v_gene: TRBV23-1; len: 18; abundance: NA
CDR3nt: TGTGCCAGCGCCCAAGGGCGGAACTACGAGCAGTACTTC; CDR3aa: CASAQGRNYEQYF; d_gene: NA; j_gene: TRBJ2-7; v_gene: TRBV6-1; len: 13; abundance: NA
CDR3nt: TGTGCCAGCAGTGAAGGTAGCGGGAGGGCCCTGGATACGCAGTATTTT; CDR3aa: CASSEGSGRALDTQYF; d_gene: TRBD2; j_gene: TRBJ2-3; v_gene: TRBV2; len: 16; abundance: NA
CDR3nt: TGTGCCAGCCATAATAACCCGACAGGGTCCAATCAGCCCCAGCATTTT; CDR3aa: CASHNNPTGSNQPQHF; d_gene: TRBD1; j_gene: TRBJ1-5; v_gene: TRBV19; len: 16; abundance: few
CDR3nt: TGTGCCAGTAGTATGTACGGGAGGACATACAATGAGCAGTTCTTC; CDR3aa: CASSMYGRTYNEQFF; d_gene: TRBD2; j_gene: TRBJ2-1; v_gene: TRBV19; len: 15; abundance: NA
CDR3nt: TGTGCCAGCAGCTTAGTTCTTGGGGCTGGTGAGACCCAGTACTTC; CDR3aa: CASSLVLGAGETQYF; d_gene: NA; j_gene: TRBJ2-5; v_gene: TRBV7-7; len: 15; abundance: once
CDR3nt: TGCGCCAGCAGCCGGGGCACAGGGATCACTGAAGCTTTCTTT; CDR3aa: CASSRGTGITEAFF; d_gene: NA; j_gene: TRBJ1-1; v_gene: TRBV4-1; len: 14; abundance: NA
CDR3nt: TGTGCCAGCAGCCGACCGACAGGGAAAGGCCCCCTAGAGCAGTACTTC; CDR3aa: CASSRPTGKGPLEQYF; d_gene: TRBD1; j_gene: TRBJ2-7; v_gene: TRBV28; len: 16; abundance: NA